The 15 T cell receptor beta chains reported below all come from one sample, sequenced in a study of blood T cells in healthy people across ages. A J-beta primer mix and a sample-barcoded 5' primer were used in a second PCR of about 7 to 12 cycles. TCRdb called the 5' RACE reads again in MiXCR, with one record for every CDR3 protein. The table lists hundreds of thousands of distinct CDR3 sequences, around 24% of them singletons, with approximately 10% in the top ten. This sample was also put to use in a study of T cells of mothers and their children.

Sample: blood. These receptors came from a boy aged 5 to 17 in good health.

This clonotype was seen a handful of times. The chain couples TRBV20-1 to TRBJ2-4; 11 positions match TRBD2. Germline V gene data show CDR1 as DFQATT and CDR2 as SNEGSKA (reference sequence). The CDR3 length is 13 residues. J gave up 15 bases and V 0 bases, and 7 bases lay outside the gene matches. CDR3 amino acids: CSAREASGGSAYF. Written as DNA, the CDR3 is TGCAGTGCTAGAGAGGCTAGCGGGGGGTCTGCGTACTTC.

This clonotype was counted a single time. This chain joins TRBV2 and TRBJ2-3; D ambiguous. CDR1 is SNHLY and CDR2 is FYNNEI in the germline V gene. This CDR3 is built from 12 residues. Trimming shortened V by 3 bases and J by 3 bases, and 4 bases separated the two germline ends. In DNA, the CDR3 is TGTGCCAGCAGTGAGTGGACAGATACGCAGTATTTT. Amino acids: CASSEWTDTQYF.

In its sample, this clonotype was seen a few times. The CDR3 nucleotides are TGTGCCAGCAGCTTCGGACTAGCGGCTACCTACGAGCAGTACTTC. This codes for CASSFGLAATYEQYF. The gene calls are TRBV7-2 and TRBJ2-5, with TRBD2 matching 10 bases. TRBJ2-7 matches the DNA end more closely, so the J call is doubtful. The germline V gene encodes CDR1 SGHTA and CDR2 FQGNSA. This CDR3 contains 15 residues.

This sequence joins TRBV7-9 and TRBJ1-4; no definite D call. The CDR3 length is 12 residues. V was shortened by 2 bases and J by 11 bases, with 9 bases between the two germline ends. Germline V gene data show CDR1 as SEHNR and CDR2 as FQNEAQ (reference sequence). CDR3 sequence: CASSLNFRKLFF. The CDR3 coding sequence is TGTGCCAGCAGCTTAAACTTTCGGAAACTGTTTTTT.

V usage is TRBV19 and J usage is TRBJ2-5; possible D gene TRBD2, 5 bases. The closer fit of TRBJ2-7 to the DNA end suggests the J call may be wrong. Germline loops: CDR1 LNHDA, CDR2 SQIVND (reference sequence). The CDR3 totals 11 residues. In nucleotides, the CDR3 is TGTGCTAGCACGGGATCCGACGAGCAGTACTTC. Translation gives CASTGSDEQYF.

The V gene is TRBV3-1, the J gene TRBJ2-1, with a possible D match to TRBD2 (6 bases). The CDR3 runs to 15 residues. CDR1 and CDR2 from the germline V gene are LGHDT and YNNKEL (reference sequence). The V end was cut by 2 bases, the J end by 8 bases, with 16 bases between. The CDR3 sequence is CASSQLGLLVDEQFF. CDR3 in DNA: TGTGCCAGCAGCCAACTGGGACTCTTGGTGGATGAGCAGTTCTTC.

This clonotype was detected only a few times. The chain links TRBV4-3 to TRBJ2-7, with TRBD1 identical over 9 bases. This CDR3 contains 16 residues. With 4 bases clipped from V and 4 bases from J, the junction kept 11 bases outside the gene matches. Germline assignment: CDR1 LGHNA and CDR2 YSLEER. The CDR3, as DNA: TGCGCCAGCAGCCCCAGTACCGGGACAGGGTTTTACGAGCAGTACTTC. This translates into CASSPSTGTGFYEQYF.

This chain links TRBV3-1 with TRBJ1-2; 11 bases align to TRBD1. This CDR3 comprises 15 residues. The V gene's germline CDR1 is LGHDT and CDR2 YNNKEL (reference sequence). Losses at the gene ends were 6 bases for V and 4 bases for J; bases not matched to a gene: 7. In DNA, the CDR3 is TGTGCCAGCAGTGACAGGGACAGGGGGTTCTATGGCTACACCTTC. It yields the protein CASSDRDRGFYGYTF.

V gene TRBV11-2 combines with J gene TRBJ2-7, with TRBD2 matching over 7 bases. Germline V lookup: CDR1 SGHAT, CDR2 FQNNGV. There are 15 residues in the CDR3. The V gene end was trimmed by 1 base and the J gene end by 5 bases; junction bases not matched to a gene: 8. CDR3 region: CASSLGGGEGDEQYF. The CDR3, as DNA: TGTGCCAGCAGCTTAGGAGGCGGGGAGGGCGACGAGCAGTACTTC.

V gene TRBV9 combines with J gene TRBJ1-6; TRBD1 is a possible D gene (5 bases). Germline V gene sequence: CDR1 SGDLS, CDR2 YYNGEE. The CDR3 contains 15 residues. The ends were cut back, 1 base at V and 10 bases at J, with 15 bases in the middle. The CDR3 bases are TGTGCCAGCAGCGTATCTGGGCAGTGGGACTCACCCCTCCACTTT. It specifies CASSVSGQWDSPLHF.

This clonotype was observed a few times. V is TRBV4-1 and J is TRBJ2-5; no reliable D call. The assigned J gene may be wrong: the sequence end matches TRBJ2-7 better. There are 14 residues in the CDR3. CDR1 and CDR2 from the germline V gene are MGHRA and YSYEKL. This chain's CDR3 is CASSPNTATYEQYF. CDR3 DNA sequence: TGCGCCAGCAGCCCCAATACAGCGACCTACGAGCAGTACTTC.

CDR3 DNA: TGTGCCAGCAGCGTACAAGACGGATATCTCTACAATGAGCAGTTCTTC. Its protein product is CASSVQDGYLYNEQFF. The chain has TRBV9 and TRBJ2-1; D uncertain. Trimming stripped 1 base from V and 3 bases from J, with 14 bases between. Germline CDR1 reads SGDLS; CDR2 reads YYNGEE. CDR3 length: 16 amino acids.

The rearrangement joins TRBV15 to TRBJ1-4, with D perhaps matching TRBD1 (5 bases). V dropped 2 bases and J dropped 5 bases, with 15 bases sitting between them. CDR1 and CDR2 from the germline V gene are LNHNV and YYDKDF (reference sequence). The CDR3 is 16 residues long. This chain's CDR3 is CATSRTSGMGNEKLFF. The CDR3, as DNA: TGTGCCACCAGCAGAACCTCAGGGATGGGGAATGAAAAACTGTTTTTT.

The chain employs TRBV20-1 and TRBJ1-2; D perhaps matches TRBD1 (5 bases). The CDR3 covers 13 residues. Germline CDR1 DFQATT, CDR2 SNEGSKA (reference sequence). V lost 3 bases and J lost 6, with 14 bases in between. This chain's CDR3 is CSARKGRLNGYTF. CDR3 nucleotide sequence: TGCAGTGCTAGGAAGGGGAGGTTAAATGGCTACACCTTC.

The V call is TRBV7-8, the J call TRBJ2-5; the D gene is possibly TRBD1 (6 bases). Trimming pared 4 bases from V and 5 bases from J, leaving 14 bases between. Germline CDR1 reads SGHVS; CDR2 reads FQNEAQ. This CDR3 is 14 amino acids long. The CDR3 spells CASSWTTQGETQYF. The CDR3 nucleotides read TGTGCCAGCAGCTGGACAACCCAGGGGGAGACCCAGTACTTC.